This T cell receptor (beta chain) originates from a study of CD8+ T cells in alopecia areata (dated by TCRdb to 2017 to 2018). About the study as a whole: The treated patients took part in an open-label pilot trial in which moderate-to-severe alopecia areata was treated with oral tofacitinib at 5 to 10 mg twice daily. Tofacitinib was administered for 6 to 18 months, and 6 months of follow-up off drug were then conducted to assess delayed response and recurrence. For the treated patients, the SALT score, which quantifies what percentage of scalp surface area is affected, served as the measure of disease severity. To study T cell clonal expansion in alopecia areata, the researchers applied high-throughput TCRbeta sequencing to both the C3H/HeJ mouse model and human patients. Scalp tissue and sorted CD4+ and CD8+ peripheral blood T cells from patchy and totalis/universalis alopecia areata patients and from healthy controls were covered by human TCRbeta sequencing. Biopsies were taken from tofacitinib-treated patients at baseline and again at 4 and 24 weeks into treatment, and several of those patients also had a later scalp biopsy. Clonality in the scalp was compared among normal scalp (n=4), patchy alopecia areata scalp (n=8), and alopecia totalis/universalis scalp (n=8). RNA was extracted with the PAXgene miRNA kit for fixed scalp, the miRNeasy kit for PBMCs, and the RNeasy kit for mouse skin. Amplification of TCRbeta CDR3 regions was done by immunoSEQ multiplex PCR using 35 Vbeta forward primers and 13 Jbeta reverse primers. Findings and caveats that apply to the study as a whole: Higher clonality and more expanded CD8+ clones were observed in lesional scalp than in normal scalp, particularly in alopecia totalis/universalis, a finding suggestive of antigenic drive. During tofacitinib treatment, many expanded lesional clones stuck around in both scalp and blood, and this persistence may partly explain why relapse happens after treatment is stopped. Scalp TCR repertoire analysis is complicated because resident alphabeta T cells in normal human skin are also sequenced, whereas mouse skin is dominated by gammadelta T cells. The treated cohort was small, with a single nonresponder, so links between baseline CD8+ expansion and response need larger studies. Tofacitinib significantly decreased scalp clonality and the number of expanded CD8+ clones among the top 100 scalp clones. Compared with mice, TCR sequences shared between patients were less clear, possibly partly because of HLA diversity across the patient population.

The treatment or condition label, as the study defines it: oral pan-JAK inhibitor, 5-10 mg twice daily. From alopecia areata patients, peripheral blood was collected along with lesional scalp punch biopsies. PBMCs were isolated by density centrifugation and stained for CD3, CD4 and CD8, and CD4+ and CD8+ T cells were sorted on a FACSAria. The method was the immunoSEQ multiplex PCR assay. For TCR sequencing, RNA was extracted from every sample and reverse transcribed into cDNA to serve as template. First-strand cDNA was synthesized using SuperScript III with a 2:1 mix of oligo-dT and random hexamers. A synthetic immune receptor repertoire was used to measure amplification bias, and any remaining bias was corrected computationally. In the source study's methods: Raw reads were preprocessed to remove errors, and CDR3 was defined according to IMGT conventions as the region from the conserved cysteine to phenylalanine. Clonality was computed by normalizing Shannon entropy by log2 of the number of productive unique TCRs and subtracting the result from 1. CD4 or CD8 identity of scalp clones was inferred by cross-referencing scalp TCRbeta sequences with sorted blood CD4 and CD8 repertoires. Entries here come from immuneACCESS through TCRdb and include only in-frame sequences with V and J called. Some clones fail to appear in such tables; in the studies checked, an unresolved V gene covers under half of the shortfall, and the cause of the remainder is unknown. From that table come the V and J calls and clone size; the DNA was used to work out D and trimming. The sample includes 160,000 or so clones, with 58% observed a single time. The ten largest account for under 20% of the sample.

As for this clone: No antigen is known for it. No much larger clonotype is one base removed from it; base qualities were not supplied.

Sequences MGHRA (CDR1) and YSYEKL (CDR2) are obtained from the germline V gene. The CDR3 sequence holds 15 residues, the cysteine and phenylalanine included. Just the 45-base CDR3 DNA is kept, in frame starting at base 1. The germline ends are 9 bases apart after V is trimmed by 1 base and J by 0 bases. This material consisted of CD4+ T cells sorted from blood, taken between weeks 55 and 65, from a patient treated with tofacitinib. The clonotype originates from a human donor with alopecia areata. The chain joins TRBV4-1 to TRBJ1-1, with the D gene not clear enough to name. The nucleotide sequence is given as TGCGCCAGCAGCCAAGGTGGGGTGGTGAACACTGAAGCTTTCTTT. It translates to CASSQGGVVNTEAFF.